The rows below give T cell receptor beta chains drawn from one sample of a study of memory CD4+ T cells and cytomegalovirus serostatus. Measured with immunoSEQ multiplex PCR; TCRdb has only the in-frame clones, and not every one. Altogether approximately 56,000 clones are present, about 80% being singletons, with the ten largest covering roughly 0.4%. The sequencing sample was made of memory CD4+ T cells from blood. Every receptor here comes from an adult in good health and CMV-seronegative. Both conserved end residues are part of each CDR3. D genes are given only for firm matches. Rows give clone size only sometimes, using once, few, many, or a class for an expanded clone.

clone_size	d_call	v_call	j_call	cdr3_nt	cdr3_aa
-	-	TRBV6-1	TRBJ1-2	TGTGCCAGCAACTACCCTTACACCTTC	CASNYPYTF
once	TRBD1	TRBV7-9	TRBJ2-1	TGTGCCAGCAGCTCGGGACAGGGGGCGTTCTCCTACAATGAGCAGTTCTTC	CASSSGQGAFSYNEQFF
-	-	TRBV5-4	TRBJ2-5	TGTGCCAGCAGCTTGGTAGGGTCGGGGGAGACCCAGTACTTC	CASSLVGSGETQYF
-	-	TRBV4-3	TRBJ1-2	TGCGCCAGCAGCCACAACCGGGGGTGGGGGCTGGATGGCTACACCTTC	CASSHNRGWGLDGYTF
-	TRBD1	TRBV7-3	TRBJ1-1	TGTGCCAGCAGCTCGGGACAGGGGGTTGAAGCTTTCTTT	CASSSGQGVEAFF
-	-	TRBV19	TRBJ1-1	TGTGCCGCAAATAGGGGTCAGAACACTGAAGCTTTCTTT	CAANRGQNTEAFF
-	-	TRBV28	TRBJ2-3	TGTGCCAGCAGAGGGAGCACAGATACGCAGTATTTT	CASRGSTDTQYF
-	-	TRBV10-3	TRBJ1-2	TGTGCCATCAGTGAGCCCTTCCGGGACAAAGGAGGCTACACCTTC	CAISEPFRDKGGYTF
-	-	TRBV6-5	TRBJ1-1	TGTGCCAGCAGTTACTCGGTTGGAAGGGGGAAAGCTTTCTTT	CASSYSVGRGKAFF
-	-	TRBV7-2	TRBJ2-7	TGTGCCAGCAGTCTGAAGGTGGAGCAGTACTTC	CASSLKVEQYF
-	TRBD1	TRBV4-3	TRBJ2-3	TGCGCCAGCAGCCAAGTCCCACAGGGGCAAAATACGCAGTATTTT	CASSQVPQGQNTQYF
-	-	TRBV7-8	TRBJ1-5	TGTGCCAGCAGCTTAGCAGTAGACCAGCCCCAGCATTTT	CASSLAVDQPQHF
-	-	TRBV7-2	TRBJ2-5	TGTACCAGCAGCTTAGTCGGGCGGGTTGAAGAGACCCAGTACTTC	CTSSLVGRVEETQYF
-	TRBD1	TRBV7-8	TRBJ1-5	TGTGCCAGCAGCACCCAGGGGGGGTATAGCAATCAGCCCCAGCATTTT	CASSTQGGYSNQPQHF
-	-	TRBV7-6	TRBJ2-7	TGTGCCAGCAGCTTATTCCCAGCCAGGGGCTCCGAGCAGTACTTC	CASSLFPARGSEQYF
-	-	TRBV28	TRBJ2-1	TGTGCCAGCAGCCGAACCGGCTCCATACTAGCAACTGAGCAGTTCTTC	CASSRTGSILATEQFF
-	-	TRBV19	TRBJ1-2	TGTGCCAGCAAGATAGAGGTTGGTGGCTACACCTTC	CASKIEVGGYTF
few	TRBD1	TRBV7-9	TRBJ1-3	TGTGCCAGCAGCCTCGACCCAGGACAGGGCCGAAACACCATATATTTT	CASSLDPGQGRNTIYF
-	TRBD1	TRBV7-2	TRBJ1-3	TGTGCCAGCAGCTACCGACAGGGGAGGGAGTTCACCATATATTTT	CASSYRQGREFTIYF
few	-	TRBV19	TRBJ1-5	TGTGCCAGTAGGGGGTCCTATAGCAATCAGCCCCAGCATTTT	CASRGSYSNQPQHF
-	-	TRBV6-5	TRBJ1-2	TGTGCCAGCAGTTACTCAAGGGGCGGGAACTATGGCTACACCTTC	CASSYSRGGNYGYTF
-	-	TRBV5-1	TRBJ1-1	TGCGCCAGCAGCTTGTTCGGCCTGAACACTGAAGCTTTCTTT	CASSLFGLNTEAFF
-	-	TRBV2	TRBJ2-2	TGTGCCAGCAGTGAAGCTTACCCGATGAACACCGGGGAGCTGTTTTTT	CASSEAYPMNTGELFF
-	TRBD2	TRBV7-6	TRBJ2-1	TGTGCCAGCAGCCCCCCCTGGACTAGCGGGGGCGAACGATCGGATGAGCAGTTCTTC	CASSPPWTSGGERSDEQFF
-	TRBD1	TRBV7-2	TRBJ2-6	TGTGCCAGCAGCTTGGGACAGGGGGCTTCTGGGGCCAACGTCCTGACTTTC	CASSLGQGASGANVLTF
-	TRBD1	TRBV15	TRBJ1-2	TGTGCCACCAGCAGTAAGCGACAGGGGATTAGCGGCTACACCTTC	CATSSKRQGISGYTF
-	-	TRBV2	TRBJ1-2	TGTGCCAGCAGTGACCAGGGATCTAACTATGGCTACACCTTC	CASSDQGSNYGYTF
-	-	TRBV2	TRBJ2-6	TGTGCCAGCGGGGGGGCGGATCTCTGGAGGGCCAACGTCCTGACTTTC	CASGGADLWRANVLTF
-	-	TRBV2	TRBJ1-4	TGTGCCAGCTCTTCCTCGGGGGGGTTTAATGAAAAACTGTTTTTT	CASSSSGGFNEKLFF
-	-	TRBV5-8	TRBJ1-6	TGTGCCAGCAGCCAGGTGGTGTTCGGATCACCCCTCCACTTT	CASSQVVFGSPLHF
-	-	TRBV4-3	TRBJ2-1	TGCGCCAGCAGCCAAGAAATAGGGGGGCCGGGTAATGAGCAGTTCTTC	CASSQEIGGPGNEQFF
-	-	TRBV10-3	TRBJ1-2	TGTGCCATCAGTGAAGGACGTCTCTATGGCTACACCTTC	CAISEGRLYGYTF
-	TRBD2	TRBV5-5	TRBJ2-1	TGTGCCAGCAGCTTGGAGCTGGCGGGGGTCTACAATGAGCAGTTCTTC	CASSLELAGVYNEQFF
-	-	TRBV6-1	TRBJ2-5	TGTGCCAGCAGTCCTTGGGGCGGGCAAGAGACCCAGTACTTC	CASSPWGGQETQYF
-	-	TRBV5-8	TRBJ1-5	TGTGCCAGCAGCCCAGGGAGATACAGCAATCAGCCCCAGCATTTT	CASSPGRYSNQPQHF
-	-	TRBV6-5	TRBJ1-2	TGTGCCACGAAAAGGGACTATGGCTACACCTTC	CATKRDYGYTF
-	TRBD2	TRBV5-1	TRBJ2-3	TGCGCCAGCAGCTCAGGGACTATCACAGATACGCAGTATTTT	CASSSGTITDTQYF
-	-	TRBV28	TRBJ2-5	TGTGCCAGCAGTTTACGCGGGACCCAGTACTTC	CASSLRGTQYF
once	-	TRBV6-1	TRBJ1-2	TGTGCCAGCAGTGAGAGTGTATATGGCTACACCTTC	CASSESVYGYTF
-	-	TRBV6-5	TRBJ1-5	TGTGCCAGCAGTGCCGGGCAGACGGGCAATCAGCCCCAGCATTTT	CASSAGQTGNQPQHF